A single sample gave rise to the 18 T cell receptor beta chains below, sequenced in a study of cytomegalovirus exposure and HLA in healthy donors (dated by TCRdb to about 2017). The protocol used for the library was the immunoSEQ multiplex PCR assay. For the multiplex PCR, a mixture combining 60 forward primers for TCR Vbeta segments and 13 reverse primers for TCR Jbeta segments was used. TCRdb took this table from immuneACCESS and kept in-frame rearrangements with V and J called. Such tables lack part of the clones; where checked against another copy, unresolved V genes explain under half of the gap, and the rest is unexplained. The sample table shows some 60,000 clones, and under 80% are seen once. Under 7% of the sample rests with the top ten. Sequenced sample: PBMCs. The source is a woman under 40 in good health and CMV-seronegative.

This clone has more than one count but fewer than ten. The J gene is TRBJ2-7, the V gene TRBV7-8; 9 nucleotides match TRBD1. The length of the CDR3 is 18 residues. The germline gives CDR1 SGHVS, CDR2 FQNEAQ. V gave up 2 bases and J gave up 0 bases; unmatched junction bases: 11. The CDR3, as DNA: TGTGCCAGCAGCTTAACGCCCCCCGGACAGGGGAACTCCTACGAGCAGTACTTC. It codes for CASSLTPPGQGNSYEQYF.

This clone showed up just a few times. The chain recombines TRBV30 with TRBJ1-1, with D tentatively TRBD1 (5 bases). This CDR3 spans 12 amino acids. From germline, CDR1 is GTSNPN and CDR2 SVGIG (reference sequence). The ends were cut back, 3 bases at V and 0 bases at J, with 5 bases in the middle. CDR3 in amino acids: CAWRQVNTEAFF. In nucleotides, the CDR3 is TGTGCCTGGAGACAGGTGAACACTGAAGCTTTCTTT.

The chain is built from TRBV5-4 and TRBJ1-2; the D gene is possibly TRBD1 (6 bases). V was clipped by 3 bases and J by 14 bases, with 20 bases between them. The CDR3 is 13 residues long. The germline CDR1 and CDR2 sequences are SGHNT and YYREEE (reference sequence). The CDR3 region is CASSWTGGRTHTF. The DNA for the CDR3 is TGTGCCAGCAGCTGGACCGGGGGGCGCACCCATACCTTC.

This clone was counted only a few times. This chain uses TRBV25-1 with TRBJ1-2; 8 nucleotides match TRBD1. V was clipped by 8 bases and J by 4 bases; unmatched bases: 6. The CDR3 consists of 13 residues. Germline V lookup: CDR1 MGHDK, CDR2 SYGVNS. CDR3 DNA: TGTGCCAGCCGAGGACAGGGTTCCTATGGCTACACCTTC. Translating gives CASRGQGSYGYTF.

The chain joins TRBV5-1 to TRBJ2-5; TRBD1 might be the D (5 bases). TRBJ2-7 matches the DNA end more closely, so the J call is doubtful. The CDR3 is made up of 14 amino acids. Looked up from germline, CDR1 is SGHRS and CDR2 is YFSETQ. The chain's CDR3 is CASSSRVPWGEQYF. Written as DNA, the CDR3 is TGCGCCAGCAGCTCCAGGGTCCCCTGGGGCGAGCAGTACTTC.

This clone was recorded once. CDR3 bases: TGTGCCAGCAGTTTATCTGGACAGGTGGGCACAGATACGCAGTATTTT. It encodes CASSLSGQVGTDTQYF. The J gene is TRBJ2-3, the V gene TRBV27; 7 nucleotides agree with TRBD1. Germline CDR1 and CDR2: MNHEY and SMNVEV (reference sequence). CDR3 length equals 16 residues. Unmatched junction bases numbered 4, after V lost 0 bases and J lost 1 base.

The chain has TRBV7-7 and TRBJ2-2, with 7 bases matching TRBD2. Trimming at V came to 5 bases and at J to 0 bases, leaving 3 bases not matched to a gene. CDR1 is SSHAT, CDR2 FNYEAQ, per germline (reference sequence). CDR3 length: 15 amino acids. The CDR3 region is CASSRSGSNTGELFF. The CDR3 nucleotides read TGTGCCAGCAGCCGTAGCGGGTCGAACACCGGGGAGCTGTTTTTT.

The chain employs TRBV27 and TRBJ1-4; no reliable D call. Trimming cost V 5 bases and J 8 bases, with 18 bases left between them. CDR1 MNHEY and CDR2 SMNVEV come from the germline V gene (reference sequence). The CDR3 spans 15 residues. CDR3 sequence (DNA): TGTGCCAGCAGTCCAGCTGGAGGTGTTGGAGAAAAACTGTTTTTT. This codes for CASSPAGGVGEKLFF. Full variable domain (remainder filled in from reference TRBV27 and TRBJ1-4): EAQVTQNPRYLITVTGKKLTVTCSQNMNHEYMSWYRQDPGLGLRQIYYSMNVEVTDKGDVPEGYKVSRKEKRNFPLILESPSPNQTSLYFCASSPAGGVGEKLFFGSGTQLSVL.

This clone has only one observation. This chain uses TRBV7-2 with TRBJ2-1; 9 nucleotides agree with TRBD2. Germline V CDR1 and CDR2: SGHTA, FQGNSA. The CDR3 length is 16 residues. The J segment lost 3 bases and the V segment lost 3 bases, leaving 6 bases of the junction unmatched. As DNA, the CDR3 is TGTGCCAGCAGCTTCGGGAGTAGCGGGAGCTACAATGAGCAGTTCTTC. It encodes CASSFGSSGSYNEQFF.

The CDR3 sequence is CASSRQGLDTGELFF. The CDR3 DNA is TGCGCCAGCAGTCGACAGGGGTTGGACACCGGGGAGCTGTTTTTT. The chain combines TRBV23-1 with TRBJ2-2; TRBD1 aligns across 8 bases. Being an ORF, TRBV23-1 has a function that is uncertain. The CDR3 extends over 15 amino acids. V shed 4 bases, J shed 3 bases, and the junction held 4 bases outside the gene matches.

V is TRBV6-5 and J is TRBJ2-1, with TRBD2 matching over 9 bases. Per germline, CDR1 MNHEY and CDR2 SVGAGI. The V and J ends lost 6 bases and 8 bases, in that order; junction bases with no gene match: 11. The CDR3 length is 15 residues. The CDR3 nucleotides are TGTGCCAGCAGCTTCGGACTAGCGAGTGACCATGAGCAGTTCTTC. Residues: CASSFGLASDHEQFF.

This clone turned up a few times. The V call is TRBV7-9, the J call TRBJ1-1; D is ambiguous. V lost 0 bases to trimming and J lost 5 bases, with 13 bases between them. The CDR3 has 15 residues. Germline CDR1 reads SEHNR; CDR2 reads FQNEAQ (reference sequence). CDR3 coding DNA: TGTGCCAGCAGCTTAGCCACGGGTGGAGGGACTGAAGCTTTCTTT. This gives the protein CASSLATGGGTEAFF.

The J gene is TRBJ1-5, the V gene TRBV4-1; no clear D gene. V was cut by 4 bases and J by 5 bases, with 18 bases left in between. The length of the CDR3 is 16 residues. CDR1 and CDR2 from the germline V gene are MGHRA and YSYEKL. Here the CDR3 reads CASSLLSDGADQPQHF. DNA of the CDR3: TGCGCCAGCAGCCTACTATCGGACGGAGCGGATCAGCCCCAGCATTTT.

This chain uses TRBV27 with TRBJ1-1; 7 bases map to TRBD1. This CDR3 comprises 14 residues. CDR1 and CDR2 from the germline V gene are MNHEY and SMNVEV (reference sequence). The J segment lost 4 bases and the V segment lost 5 bases, leaving 7 bases of the junction unmatched. The CDR3 coding sequence is TGTGCCAGCAGTCTCCAGGGGGTGGCCACTGAAGCTTTCTTT. This codes for CASSLQGVATEAFF.

The V call is TRBV19, the J call TRBJ1-4; 10 bases fit TRBD1. The length of the CDR3 is 16 residues. Unmatched junction bases numbered 9, after V lost 8 bases and J lost 3 bases. The V gene's germline CDR1 is LNHDA and CDR2 SQIVND (reference sequence). The CDR3 sequence: CASGGRQGAPNEKLFF. The CDR3, as DNA: TGTGCCAGTGGTGGGCGACAGGGGGCGCCTAATGAAAAACTGTTTTTT.

This chain uses TRBV30 with TRBJ2-5; 7 bases line up with TRBD2. The J call may be mistaken, given a closer DNA end match to TRBJ2-7. Germline CDR1 is GTSNPN and CDR2 is SVGIG (reference sequence). The CDR3 extends over 13 amino acids. The CDR3 is CAWSLAVGVEQYF. The CDR3 bases are TGTGCCTGGAGTCTAGCGGTAGGGGTCGAGCAGTACTTC.

This sequence joins TRBV14 and TRBJ2-7; 14 nucleotides align to TRBD2. The CDR3 contains 18 residues. The junction had 12 bases not matched to a gene; V was cut back by 4 bases and J by 4 bases. Looked up from germline, CDR1 is SGHDN and CDR2 is FVKESK. CDR3: CASSRAGTSGGMGYEQYV. CDR3 coding DNA: TGTGCCAGCAGCCGAGCAGGGACTAGCGGGGGCATGGGGTACGAGCAGTACGTC.

The table lists this clone with a few counts. The CDR3 DNA sequence: TGTGCCAGCAGCCAGGCGGGAACTGAAGCTTTCTTT. Translation: CASSQAGTEAFF. The genes are TRBV27 and TRBJ1-1; D call uncertain. Germline CDR1 and CDR2: MNHEY and SMNVEV (reference sequence). Trimming removed 6 bases at V and 5 bases at J, with 10 bases between. The CDR3 loop spans 12 amino acids.